A selection of T cell receptor beta chains follows, all from one sample in a study of blood T cell repertoires in COVID-19. Sequencing was performed with immunoSEQ multiplex PCR; in TCRdb, only in-frame clones are kept and a portion is missing. The table has fewer than 250,000 clones, about 88% seen once. Sequencing was carried out using peripheral blood. Receptor source: a woman between 35 and 50 years old who had recovered from COVID-19. CDR3s include the opening cysteine and the closing phenylalanine or tryptophan. Each record gives: CDR3 protein, CDR3 DNA, clone size, D gene, V gene, J gene. D genes are given only for firm matches. Clone size is shown for a subset of rows, as once, few, many or a class of expanded clone.

CASSPGLASSGANVLTF	TGTGCCAGCAGCCCGGGACTAGCAAGCTCTGGGGCCAACGTCCTGACTTTC	-	TRBD2	TRBV27	TRBJ2-6
CASSPSTSGSYDNEQFF	TGTGCCAGCTCACCTTCGACTAGCGGGAGTTACGACAATGAGCAGTTCTTC	-	TRBD2	TRBV18	TRBJ2-1
CASSLGFSGGRASSGANVLTF	TGTGCCAGCAGCTTAGGATTTAGCGGGGGTCGGGCCAGCTCTGGGGCCAACGTCCTGACTTTC	-	TRBD2	TRBV7-8	TRBJ2-6
CASSQSRNNYGYTF	TGTGCCAGCAGCCAATCGCGGAACAACTATGGCTACACCTTC	few	-	TRBV14	TRBJ1-2
CAWSTNRGNTEAFF	TGTGCCTGGAGCACCAACAGGGGAAATACTGAAGCTTTCTTT	-	TRBD1	TRBV30	TRBJ1-1
CATSSKYRGTTDTQYF	TGTGCCACCAGCAGCAAATACAGGGGGACCACAGATACGCAGTATTTT	-	TRBD1	TRBV15	TRBJ2-3
CASTSSGVDTQYF	TGTGCCAGCACCAGTAGCGGAGTAGATACGCAGTATTTT	-	-	TRBV7-9	TRBJ2-3
CASSDGQPTDTQYF	TGTGCCAGCAGTGACGGACAGCCCACAGATACGCAGTATTTT	-	-	TRBV25-1	TRBJ2-3
CASSQRGRQGNSPLHF	TGTGCCAGCAGCCAAAGAGGGAGACAGGGGAATTCACCCCTCCACTTT	-	TRBD1	TRBV3-1/TRBV3-2	TRBJ1-6
CASSPLLGGNTEAFF	TGCGCCAGCAGCCCGCTTTTAGGGGGCAACACTGAAGCTTTCTTT	-	TRBD1	TRBV5-1	TRBJ1-1
CASSPLFLRASYEQYF	TGTGCCAGCAGTCCCTTGTTCCTGAGAGCTTCCTACGAGCAGTACTTC	-	-	TRBV28	TRBJ2-7
CSVLGVDEKLFF	TGCAGCGTTTTAGGGGTGGATGAAAAACTGTTTTTT	-	-	TRBV29-1	TRBJ1-4
CASSGDRARFF	TGTGCCAGCAGTGGGGACAGGGCACGATTCTTC	-	TRBD1	TRBV2	TRBJ2-1
CASSKDSSSGNTIYF	TGTGCCAGCAGTAAGGACTCGAGCTCTGGAAACACCATATATTTT	-	-	TRBV2	TRBJ1-3
CSAARQGGAEAFF	TGCAGCGCTGCAAGACAGGGGGGCGCTGAAGCTTTCTTT	once	TRBD1	TRBV29-1	TRBJ1-1
CASMPLAGSGELFF	TGTGCCAGCATGCCACTAGCGGGTTCCGGGGAGCTGTTTTTT	-	TRBD2	TRBV6-4	TRBJ2-2
CASSTPRTRQGPQETQYF	TGTGCCAGCAGCACTCCCCGGACCCGACAGGGCCCTCAAGAGACCCAGTACTTC	-	-	TRBV21-1	TRBJ2-5
CAAVITGANVLTF	TGTGCCGCAGTGATTACTGGGGCCAACGTCCTGACTTTC	-	-	TRBV30	TRBJ2-6
CASSAPGRTSTDTQYF	TGTGCCAGCAGCGCCCCAGGGCGTACTAGCACAGATACGCAGTATTTT	-	-	TRBV11-2	TRBJ2-3
CASSSPRGAYF	TGTGCCAGCAGTTCCCCCCGGGGTGCGTACTTC	once	-	TRBV12-3/TRBV12-4	TRBJ2-7
CASGPGTDLGEQYF	TGTGCTAGTGGTCCAGGTACGGATTTAGGCGAGCAGTACTTC	-	-	TRBV12-5	TRBJ2-7
CSASERQGFSGNTIYF	TGCAGTGCTAGTGAGAGGCAGGGGTTTTCTGGAAACACCATATATTTT	-	-	TRBV20-1	TRBJ1-3
CASSYRGQNTEAFF	TGTGCCAGCAGCTACAGGGGCCAGAACACTGAAGCTTTCTTT	-	TRBD1	TRBV11-2	TRBJ1-1
CASINSSYNEQFF	TGTGCCAGCATCAATAGCTCCTACAATGAGCAGTTCTTC	-	-	TRBV6-6	TRBJ2-1
CASSRKGAGGYTF	TGCGCCAGCAGCCGGAAGGGGGCTGGTGGCTACACCTTC	-	TRBD1	TRBV5-1	TRBJ1-2
CASSSSGVSSYEQYF	TGTGCCAGCAGTTCCAGCGGGGTTTCTTCCTACGAGCAGTACTTC	-	TRBD2	TRBV28	TRBJ2-7
CASSRLARTLSGANVLTF	TGTGCCAGCAGCCGACTAGCTCGCACACTCTCTGGGGCCAACGTCCTGACTTTC	-	TRBD2	TRBV6-6	TRBJ2-6
CASSLDRVDTIYF	TGCGCCAGCAGCTTGGACAGGGTTGACACCATATATTTT	-	-	TRBV5-1	TRBJ1-3
CATSDQGLGYTF	TGTGCCACCAGTGACCAGGGGCTTGGCTACACCTTC	-	-	TRBV24-1	TRBJ1-2
CATSAGTGYYEQYF	TGTGCCACCAGTGCCGGGACAGGGTACTACGAGCAGTACTTC	-	TRBD1	TRBV24-1	TRBJ2-7
CASSYQGYEQYF	TGTGCCAGCTCCTACCAGGGCTACGAGCAGTACTTC	-	-	TRBV2	TRBJ2-7
CSVGKGQGTSGANVLTF	TGCAGCGTTGGGAAAGGACAGGGGACCTCTGGGGCCAACGTCCTGACTTTC	-	TRBD1	TRBV29-1	TRBJ2-6
CAWSPQGKGYQPQHF	TGTGCCTGGAGCCCTCAGGGGAAGGGGTATCAGCCCCAGCATTTT	-	-	TRBV30	TRBJ1-5
CASSYVQSYEQYF	TGTGCCAGCAGCTACGTGCAGTCCTACGAGCAGTACTTC	-	-	TRBV5-6	TRBJ2-7
CASRQTSGALYEQYF	TGTGCCAGCAGACAGACTAGCGGGGCACTCTACGAGCAGTACTTC	-	TRBD2	TRBV6-5	TRBJ2-7
CASSPWRDGDYEQYF	TGTGCCAGCAGCCCTTGGCGGGACGGGGACTACGAGCAGTACTTC	-	-	TRBV11-1	TRBJ2-7
CASSARGLAGYYF	TGTGCCAGCAGTGCAAGGGGACTAGCGGGATATTACTTC	-	TRBD2	TRBV7-2	TRBJ2-7
CASRKLDRENQPQHF	TGTGCCAGTAGAAAATTGGACAGGGAGAATCAGCCCCAGCATTTT	-	TRBD1	TRBV19	TRBJ1-5
CASSPTGWATEAFF	TGTGCCAGCAGCCCGACAGGGTGGGCCACTGAAGCTTTCTTT	-	TRBD1	TRBV5-8	TRBJ1-1
CASSIGDRAGNTGELFF	TGTGCCAGTAGTATAGGAGACAGGGCGGGAAACACCGGGGAGCTGTTTTTT	-	-	TRBV19	TRBJ2-2
CASSLHNGYGYTF	TGTGCCAGCAGCTTACACAATGGCTATGGCTACACCTTC	-	-	TRBV7-2	TRBJ1-2
CAWSGGGNTIYF	TGTGCCTGGAGTGGCGGTGGAAACACCATATATTTT	-	-	TRBV30	TRBJ1-3
CASSYPASLPGELFF	TGTGCCAGCAGTTACCCCGCTAGCTTGCCCGGGGAGCTGTTTTTT	-	-	TRBV6-5	TRBJ2-2
CASSSRDRVDQPQHF	TGTGCCAGCAGTTCTCGGGACAGGGTAGATCAGCCCCAGCATTTT	-	TRBD1	TRBV6-5	TRBJ1-5
CASRLRGYNEQFF	TGTGCCAGTCGACTCAGGGGCTACAATGAGCAGTTCTTC	once	-	TRBV19	TRBJ2-1
CASSEVAGGSNEQFF	TGTGCCAGCAGTGAAGTAGCGGGAGGGAGCAATGAGCAGTTCTTC	-	TRBD2	TRBV6-1	TRBJ2-1
CASSLGTGGTGELFF	TGCGCCAGCAGCTTGGGGACAGGGGGGACCGGGGAGCTGTTTTTT	-	TRBD1	TRBV5-1	TRBJ2-2
CATNTGRHNQPQHF	TGTGCCACCAATACAGGACGGCACAATCAGCCCCAGCATTTT	-	-	TRBV24-1	TRBJ1-5
CASSPGQGLFSPLHF	TGCGCCAGCAGCCCCGGACAGGGACTATTTTCACCCCTCCACTTT	-	TRBD1	TRBV5-1	TRBJ1-6
CASSPPGGPDEQYF	TGTGCCAGCAGCCCCCCCGGAGGGCCTGACGAGCAGTACTTC	-	-	TRBV3-1/TRBV3-2	TRBJ2-7
CASNPGQSNSPLHF	TGCGCCAGCAACCCGGGACAGTCAAATTCACCCCTCCACTTT	-	TRBD1	TRBV5-1	TRBJ1-6
CASSQETGASTDTQYF	TGCGCCAGCAGCCAAGAGACAGGGGCAAGCACAGATACGCAGTATTTT	-	TRBD1	TRBV4-1	TRBJ2-3
CASSFSSHYGYTF	TGTGCCAGCAGTTTTTCCTCCCACTATGGCTACACCTTC	-	-	TRBV12-3/TRBV12-4	TRBJ1-2
CASSFGLYYEQYF	TGTGCCAGCAGCTTCGGACTATACTACGAGCAGTACTTC	-	-	TRBV27	TRBJ2-7
CASSPERGSSYNEQFF	TGTGCCAGCAGCCCAGAAAGGGGGAGCTCCTACAATGAGCAGTTCTTC	-	-	TRBV7-6	TRBJ2-1
CASSPLAGGWNEQFF	TGTGCCAGCTCCCCACTAGCGGGAGGTTGGAATGAGCAGTTCTTC	-	TRBD2	TRBV7-9	TRBJ2-1
CASSSRKGMWFF	TGTGCCAGCAGTTCCAGAAAGGGGATGTGGTTCTTC	-	-	TRBV28	TRBJ2-1
CASSREGDNYGYTF	TGCGCCAGCAGCCGGGAGGGGGATAACTATGGCTACACCTTC	-	-	TRBV5-1	TRBJ1-2
CAWSSPSGSDTQYF	TGTGCCTGGAGTTCCCCTAGCGGGTCGGATACGCAGTATTTT	once	TRBD2	TRBV30	TRBJ2-3
CASSPTGGFMDTQYF	TGCGCCAGCAGCCCCACAGGGGGCTTTATGGATACGCAGTATTTT	-	TRBD1	TRBV5-1	TRBJ2-3